Presented here are 6 T cell receptor beta chains from one specimen sequenced in a study of T-cell reconstitution after alpha-beta-depleted transplantation in children. It was with unique molecular identifiers that the TCRbeta library was prepared. Each CDR3 protein gets one entry after TCRdb re-called the PCR reads with MiXCR. The sample contains 100,000 or so distinct CDR3 sequences, around 7% of which appear only once. The specimen comprised PBMCs, sampled before TCRalphabeta/CD19-depleted stem cell transplant. The receptors come from a boy aged 2 to 10 with acute lymphoblastic leukemia, due to receive a stem cell transplant.

There are many counts of this clonotype. The chain links TRBV12-3 or TRBV12-4 to TRBJ2-7; weak D call: TRBD1 (7 bases). The CDR3 spans 14 residues. With 4 bases removed from V and 4 bases from J, the gap between germline ends came to 14 bases. The CDR3 DNA follows: TGTGCCAGCAGTTACGCGGGACAGCGTTACGAGCAGTACTTC. This gives the protein CASSYAGQRYEQYF.

This chain joins TRBV15 and TRBJ2-5, with D possibly called TRBD1 or TRBD2 (5 bases each). V was trimmed by 0 bases and J by 5 bases, leaving 16 bases between them. The CDR3 length is 16 residues. Per the germline V gene, CDR1 is LNHNV and CDR2 is YYDKDF (reference sequence). This CDR3 reads CATSRDNGGSFETQYF. The CDR3 DNA sequence: TGTGCCACCAGCAGAGATAATGGGGGATCCTTCGAGACCCAGTACTTC.

In DNA, the CDR3 is TGTGCCAGCAGTTATGTCCCGGGCTCCTACAATGAGCAGTTCTTC. Translating gives CASSYVPGSYNEQFF. The chain carries TRBV6-2 or TRBV6-3 and TRBJ2-1; no clear D. In germline, CDR1 is MNHEY, CDR2 SVGEGT. Trimming stripped 3 bases from V and 0 bases from J, with 9 bases between. There are 15 residues in the CDR3.

This clonotype appeared many times. This chain joins TRBV6-2 or TRBV6-3 and TRBJ2-7; D may be TRBD1 (6 bases). The CDR3 totals 15 residues. Looked up from germline, CDR1 is MNHEY and CDR2 is SVGEGT. Trimming left V 2 bases short and J 0 bases short, with 11 bases between. The CDR3 here is CASSYDETGSYEQYF. DNA of the CDR3: TGTGCCAGCAGTTACGATGAGACAGGCTCCTACGAGCAGTACTTC.

This clonotype came up many times. V and J are TRBV6-5 and TRBJ2-1; D is perhaps TRBD1 (6 bases). Germline assignment: CDR1 MNHEY and CDR2 SVGAGI. This CDR3 is 13 amino acids long. Between the trimmed V and J ends, which lost 6 bases and 8 bases, there was a span of 14 bases. CDR3 bases: TGTGCCAGCAGCCAGGGGTGGCAGGATGAGCAGTTCTTC. As protein: CASSQGWQDEQFF.

This clonotype was counted ten times or more. The CDR3 here is CASSLDPLLTSGVTDVETQYF. Here the CDR3 DNA reads TGTGCCAGCAGCTTGGACCCCTTATTGACTAGCGGGGTTACCGACGTGGAGACCCAGTACTTC. The chain carries TRBV5-4 and TRBJ2-5; 11 bases map to TRBD2. V shed 0 bases, J shed 5 bases, and the junction held 21 bases outside the gene matches. Looked up from germline, CDR1 is SGHNT and CDR2 is YYREEE (reference sequence). CDR3 length equals 21 residues.